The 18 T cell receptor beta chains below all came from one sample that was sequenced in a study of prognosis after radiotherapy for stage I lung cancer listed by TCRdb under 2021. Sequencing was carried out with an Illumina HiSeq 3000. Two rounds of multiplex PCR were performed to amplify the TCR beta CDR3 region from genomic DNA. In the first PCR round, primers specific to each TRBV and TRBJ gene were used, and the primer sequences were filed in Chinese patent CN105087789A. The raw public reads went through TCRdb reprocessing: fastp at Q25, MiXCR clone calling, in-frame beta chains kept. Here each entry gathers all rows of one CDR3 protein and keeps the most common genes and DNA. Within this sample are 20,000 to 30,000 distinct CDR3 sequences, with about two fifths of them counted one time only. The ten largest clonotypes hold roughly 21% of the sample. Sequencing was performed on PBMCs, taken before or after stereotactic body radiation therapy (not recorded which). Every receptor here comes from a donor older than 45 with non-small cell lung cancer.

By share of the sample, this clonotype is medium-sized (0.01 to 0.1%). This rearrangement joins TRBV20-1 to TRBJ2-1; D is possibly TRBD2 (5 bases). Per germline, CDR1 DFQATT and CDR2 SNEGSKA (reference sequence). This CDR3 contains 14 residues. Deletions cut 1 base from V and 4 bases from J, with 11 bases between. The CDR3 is CSARGGLDYNEQFF. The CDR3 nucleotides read TGCAGTGCTAGAGGTGGACTGGATTACAATGAGCAGTTCTTC.

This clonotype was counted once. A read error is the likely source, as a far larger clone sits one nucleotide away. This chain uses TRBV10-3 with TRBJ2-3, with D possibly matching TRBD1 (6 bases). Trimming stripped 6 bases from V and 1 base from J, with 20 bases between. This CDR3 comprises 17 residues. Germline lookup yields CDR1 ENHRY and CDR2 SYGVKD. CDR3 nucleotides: TGTGCCATCAGCCCTCAAAAGGGGGACCCCCGCACAGATACGCAGTATTTT. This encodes CAISPQKGDPRTDTQYF.

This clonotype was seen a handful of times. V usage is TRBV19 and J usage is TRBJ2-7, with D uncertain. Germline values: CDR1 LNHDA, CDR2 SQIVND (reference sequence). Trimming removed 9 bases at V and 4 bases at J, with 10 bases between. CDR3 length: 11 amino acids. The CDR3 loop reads CASRKGYEQYF. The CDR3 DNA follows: TGTGCCAGCAGGAAAGGATACGAGCAGTACTTC.

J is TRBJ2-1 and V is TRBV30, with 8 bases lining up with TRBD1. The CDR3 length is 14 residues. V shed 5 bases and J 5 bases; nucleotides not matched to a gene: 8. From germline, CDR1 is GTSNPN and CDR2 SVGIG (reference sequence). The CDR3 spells CAWATGGLNNEQFF. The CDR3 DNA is TGTGCCTGGGCAACAGGGGGTCTAAACAATGAGCAGTTCTTC. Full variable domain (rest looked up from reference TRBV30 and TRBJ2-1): SQTIHQWPATLVQPVGSPLSLECTVEGTSNPNLYWYRQAAGRGLQLLFYSVGIGQISSEVPQNLSASRPQDRQFILSSKKLLLSDSGFYLCAWATGGLNNEQFFGPGTRLTVL.

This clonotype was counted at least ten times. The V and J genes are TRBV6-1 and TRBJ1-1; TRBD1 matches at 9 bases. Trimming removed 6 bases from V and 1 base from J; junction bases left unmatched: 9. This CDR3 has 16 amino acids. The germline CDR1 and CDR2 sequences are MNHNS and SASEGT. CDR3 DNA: TGTGCCAGCAGGAATACCCGGGACAGGGCGAACACTGAAGCTTTCTTT. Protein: CASRNTRDRANTEAFF.

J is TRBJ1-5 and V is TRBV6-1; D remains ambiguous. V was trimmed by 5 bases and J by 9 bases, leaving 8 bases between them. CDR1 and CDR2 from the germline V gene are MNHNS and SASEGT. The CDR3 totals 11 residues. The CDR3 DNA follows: TGTGCCAGCAGTTACGGACCGCCCCAGCATTTT. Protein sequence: CASSYGPPQHF.

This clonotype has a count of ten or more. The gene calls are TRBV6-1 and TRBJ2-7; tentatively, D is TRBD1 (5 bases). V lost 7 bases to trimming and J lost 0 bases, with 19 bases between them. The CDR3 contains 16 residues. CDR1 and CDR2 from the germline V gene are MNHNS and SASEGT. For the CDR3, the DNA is TGTGCCAGCACCCTATACGAACAGGCCCCCTCCTACGAGCAGTACTTC. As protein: CASTLYEQAPSYEQYF.

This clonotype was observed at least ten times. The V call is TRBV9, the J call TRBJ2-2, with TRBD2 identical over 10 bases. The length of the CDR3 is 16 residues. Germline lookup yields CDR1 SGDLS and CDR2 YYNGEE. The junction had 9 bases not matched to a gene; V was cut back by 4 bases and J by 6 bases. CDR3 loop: CASSPLAGEAAGELFF. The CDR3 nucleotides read TGTGCCAGCAGCCCCCTAGCGGGAGAAGCGGCCGGGGAGCTGTTTTTT.

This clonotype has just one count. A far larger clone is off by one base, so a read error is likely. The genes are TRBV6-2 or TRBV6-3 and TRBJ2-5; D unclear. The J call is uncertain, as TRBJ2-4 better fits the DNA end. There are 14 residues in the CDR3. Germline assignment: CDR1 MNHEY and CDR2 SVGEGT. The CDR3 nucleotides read TGTGCCATCAGTTACACTGGACGCCTAAGCATTCAGTACTTC. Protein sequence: CAISYTGRLSIQYF.

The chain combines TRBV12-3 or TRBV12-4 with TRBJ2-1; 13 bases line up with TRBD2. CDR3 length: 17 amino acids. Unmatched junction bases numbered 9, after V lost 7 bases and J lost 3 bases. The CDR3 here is CASTPGTSGESYNEQFF. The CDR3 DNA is TGTGCCAGCACCCCAGGGACTAGCGGGGAAAGCTACAATGAGCAGTTCTTC.

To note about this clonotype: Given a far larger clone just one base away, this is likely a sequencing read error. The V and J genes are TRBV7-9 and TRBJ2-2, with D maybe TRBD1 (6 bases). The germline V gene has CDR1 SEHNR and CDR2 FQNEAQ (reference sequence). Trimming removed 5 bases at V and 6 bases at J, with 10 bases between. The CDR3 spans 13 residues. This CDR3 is CASSTRGSGELFF. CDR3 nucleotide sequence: TGTGCCAGCAGCACCAGGGGATCCGGGGAGCTGTTTTTT.

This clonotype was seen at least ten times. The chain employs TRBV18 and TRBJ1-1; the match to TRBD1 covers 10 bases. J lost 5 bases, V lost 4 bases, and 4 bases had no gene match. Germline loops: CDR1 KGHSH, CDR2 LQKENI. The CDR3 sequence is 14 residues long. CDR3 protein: CASSRDRGLTEAFF. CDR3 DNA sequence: TGTGCCAGCTCACGCGACAGGGGGCTTACTGAAGCTTTCTTT.

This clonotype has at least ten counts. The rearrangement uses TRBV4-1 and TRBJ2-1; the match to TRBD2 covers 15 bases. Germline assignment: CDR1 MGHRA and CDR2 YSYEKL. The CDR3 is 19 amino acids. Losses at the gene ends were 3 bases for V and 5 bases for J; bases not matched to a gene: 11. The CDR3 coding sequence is TGCGCCAGCAGCCACCAAAGAGGACTAGCGGGAGGGCTTAACAATGAGCAGTTCTTC. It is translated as CASSHQRGLAGGLNNEQFF.

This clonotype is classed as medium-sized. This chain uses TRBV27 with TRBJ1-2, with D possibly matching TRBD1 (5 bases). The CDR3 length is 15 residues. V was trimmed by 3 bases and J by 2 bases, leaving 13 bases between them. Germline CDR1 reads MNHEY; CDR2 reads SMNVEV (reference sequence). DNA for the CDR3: TGTGCCAGCAGTTTGGGTCCGGCAGGGAACTATGGCTACACCTTC. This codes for CASSLGPAGNYGYTF.

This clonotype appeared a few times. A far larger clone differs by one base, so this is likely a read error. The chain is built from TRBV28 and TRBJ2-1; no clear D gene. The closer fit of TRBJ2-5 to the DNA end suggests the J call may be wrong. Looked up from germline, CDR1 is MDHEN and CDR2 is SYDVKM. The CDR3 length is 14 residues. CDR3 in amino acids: CASIVKPSQETQYF. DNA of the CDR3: TGTGCCAGCATTGTAAAACCTAGCCAAGAGACCCAGTACTTC.

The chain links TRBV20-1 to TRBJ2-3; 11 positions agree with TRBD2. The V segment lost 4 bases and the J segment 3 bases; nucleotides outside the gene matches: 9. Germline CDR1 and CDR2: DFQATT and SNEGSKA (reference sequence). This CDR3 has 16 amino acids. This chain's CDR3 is CSATLTSGSRTDTQYF. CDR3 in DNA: TGCAGTGCTACCTTAACTAGCGGGAGTCGGACAGATACGCAGTATTTT.

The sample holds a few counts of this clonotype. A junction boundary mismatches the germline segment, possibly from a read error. CDR3 residues: CASSLSRGGETQYF. For the CDR3, the DNA is TGTGCTAGCAGCTTGTCCAGGGGCGGAGAGACCCAGTACTTC. The chain recombines TRBV7-7 with TRBJ2-5; tentative D call: TRBD1 (6 bases). CDR3 size: 14 residues. From germline, CDR1 is SSHAT and CDR2 FNYEAQ (reference sequence).

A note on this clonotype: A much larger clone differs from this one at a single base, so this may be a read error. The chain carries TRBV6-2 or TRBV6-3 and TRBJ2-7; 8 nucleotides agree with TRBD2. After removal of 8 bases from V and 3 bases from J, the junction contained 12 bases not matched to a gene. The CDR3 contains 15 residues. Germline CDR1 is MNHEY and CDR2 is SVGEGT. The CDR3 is CASGLGLAGSYEQYV. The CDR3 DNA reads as TGTGCCAGCGGGCTTGGACTAGCTGGCAGCTACGAGCAGTACGTC.